This T cell receptor (beta chain) was retrieved from a study of T-cell memory formation after mild COVID-19. Study results and caveats: There was a balanced CD4/CD8 profile in clones contracting day 15 to 85, and later expanders leaned CD4+.

This clonotype was seen only a few times. What it binds is unknown. 5'RACE primed at constant segments yielded TCR alpha and TCR beta cDNA libraries bearing sample barcodes and UMIs. A single record per CDR3 protein comes from TCRdb applying MiXCR to the 5' RACE reads. The sample shows about 610,000 distinct CDR3 sequences, roughly 17% of them seen only once. This CDR3 comprises 15 residues. V was trimmed by 5 bases and J by 0 bases, leaving 14 bases between them. Looked up from germline, CDR1 is DFQATT and CDR2 is SNEGSKA (reference sequence). The chain employs TRBV20-1 and TRBJ1-3, with D possibly TRBD1 on 6 matching bases. Sequenced input: PBMCs or a T cell subset sorted from them (not recorded which). The receptor's source is an adult woman who had mild COVID-19 (a few samples of this study predate the infection). Cell type and time point are not known. The CDR3 nucleotides are TGCAGTGCTCACGGGGGGCAATACTCTGGAAACACCATATATTTT. Translating gives CSAHGGQYSGNTIYF.